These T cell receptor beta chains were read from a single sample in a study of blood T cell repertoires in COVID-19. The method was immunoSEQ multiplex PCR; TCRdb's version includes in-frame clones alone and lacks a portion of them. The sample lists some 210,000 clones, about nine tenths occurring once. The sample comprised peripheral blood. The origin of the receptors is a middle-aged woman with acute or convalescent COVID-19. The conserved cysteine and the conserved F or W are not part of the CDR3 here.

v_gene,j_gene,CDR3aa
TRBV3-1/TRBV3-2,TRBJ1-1,ASSHGTVDTEAF
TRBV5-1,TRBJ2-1,ASSLEGREFDEQF
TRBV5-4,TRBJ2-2,ASSLRAGRVTGELF
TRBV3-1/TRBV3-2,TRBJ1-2,ASSQEGEANYGYT
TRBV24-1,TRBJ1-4,ATSDGYNEKLF
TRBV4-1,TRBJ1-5,ASSQGPFQGNQPQH
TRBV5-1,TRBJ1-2,ASSSAGLYYGYT
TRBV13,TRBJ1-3,ASSLRGRATYGNTIY
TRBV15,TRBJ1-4,ATSRAGVDEKLF
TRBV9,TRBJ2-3,ASSVGAGSTDTQY
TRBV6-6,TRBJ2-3,ASRGRTGGKDTQY
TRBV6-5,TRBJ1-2,ASTRTGGTDGYT
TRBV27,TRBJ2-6,ASQRSVSGANVLT